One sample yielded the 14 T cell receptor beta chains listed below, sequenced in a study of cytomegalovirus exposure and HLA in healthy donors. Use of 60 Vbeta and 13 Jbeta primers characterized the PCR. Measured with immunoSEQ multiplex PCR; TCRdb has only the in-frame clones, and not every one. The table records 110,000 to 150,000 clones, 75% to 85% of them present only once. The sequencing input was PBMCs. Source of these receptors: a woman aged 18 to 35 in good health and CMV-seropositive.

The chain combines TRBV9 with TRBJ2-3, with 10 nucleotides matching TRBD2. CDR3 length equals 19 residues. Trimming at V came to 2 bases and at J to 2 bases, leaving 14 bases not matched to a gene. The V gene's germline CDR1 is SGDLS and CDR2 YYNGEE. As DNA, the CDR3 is TGTGCCAGCAGCGTCCAACCTCCATCAGCGGGGGGGCTCACAGATACGCAGTATTTT. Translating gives CASSVQPPSAGGLTDTQYF.

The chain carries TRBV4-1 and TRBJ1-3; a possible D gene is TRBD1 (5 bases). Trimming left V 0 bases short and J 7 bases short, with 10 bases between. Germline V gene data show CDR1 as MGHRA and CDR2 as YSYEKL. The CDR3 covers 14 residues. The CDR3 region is CASSQDQGTNTIYF. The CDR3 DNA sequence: TGCGCCAGCAGCCAAGATCAGGGTACGAACACCATATATTTT.

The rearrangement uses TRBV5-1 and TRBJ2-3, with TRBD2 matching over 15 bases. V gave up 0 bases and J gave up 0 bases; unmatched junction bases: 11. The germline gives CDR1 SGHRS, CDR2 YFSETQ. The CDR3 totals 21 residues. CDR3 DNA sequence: TGCGCCAGCAGCTTGGCCGGGACTAGCGGGGGGTTAGGCACAAGCACAGATACGCAGTATTTT. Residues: CASSLAGTSGGLGTSTDTQYF.

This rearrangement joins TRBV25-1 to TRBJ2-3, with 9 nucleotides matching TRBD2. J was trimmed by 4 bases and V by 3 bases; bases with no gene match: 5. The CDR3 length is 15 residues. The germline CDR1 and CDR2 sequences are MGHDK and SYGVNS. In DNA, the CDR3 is TGTGCCAGCAGTGAGGGGACTAGCCCCGCAGATACGCAGTATTTT. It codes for CASSEGTSPADTQYF.

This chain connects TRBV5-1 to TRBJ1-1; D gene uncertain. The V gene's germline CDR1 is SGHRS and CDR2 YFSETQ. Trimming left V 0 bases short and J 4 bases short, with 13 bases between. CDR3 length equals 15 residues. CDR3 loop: CASSLDASGSTEAFF. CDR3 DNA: TGCGCCAGCAGCTTGGATGCTTCGGGTAGCACTGAAGCTTTCTTT. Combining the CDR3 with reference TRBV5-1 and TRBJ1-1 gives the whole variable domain KAGVTQTPRYLIKTRGQQVTLSCSPISGHRSVSWYQQTPGQGLQFLFEYFSETQRNKGNFPGRFSGRQFSNSRSEMNVSTLELGDSALYLCASSLDASGSTEAFFGQGTRLTVV.

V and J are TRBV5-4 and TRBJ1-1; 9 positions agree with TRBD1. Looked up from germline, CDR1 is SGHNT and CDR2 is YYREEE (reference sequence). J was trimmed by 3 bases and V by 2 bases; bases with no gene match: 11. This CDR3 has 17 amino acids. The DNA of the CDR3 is TGTGCCAGCAGCTTCTGGAGTGGGACAGGGTCTTACACTGAAGCTTTCTTT. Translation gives CASSFWSGTGSYTEAFF. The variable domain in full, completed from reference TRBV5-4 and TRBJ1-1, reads ETGVTQSPTHLIKTRGQQVTLRCSSQSGHNTVSWYQQALGQGPQFIFQYYREEENGRGNFPPRFSGLQFPNYSSELNVNALELDDSALYLCASSFWSGTGSYTEAFFGQGTRLTVV.

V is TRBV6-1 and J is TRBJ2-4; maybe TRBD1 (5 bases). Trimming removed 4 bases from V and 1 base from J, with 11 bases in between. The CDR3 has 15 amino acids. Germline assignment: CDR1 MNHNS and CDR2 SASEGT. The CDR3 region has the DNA TGTGCCAGCAGTGTCTCCAGGGTGGCCAAAAACATTCAGTACTTC. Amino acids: CASSVSRVAKNIQYF.

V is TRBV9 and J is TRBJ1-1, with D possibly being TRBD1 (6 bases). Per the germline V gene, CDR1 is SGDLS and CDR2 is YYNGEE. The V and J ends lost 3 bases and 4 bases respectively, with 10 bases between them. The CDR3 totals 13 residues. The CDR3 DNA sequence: TGTGCCAGCAGCGGCAGGGGCGGCACTGAAGCTTTCTTT. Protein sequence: CASSGRGGTEAFF.

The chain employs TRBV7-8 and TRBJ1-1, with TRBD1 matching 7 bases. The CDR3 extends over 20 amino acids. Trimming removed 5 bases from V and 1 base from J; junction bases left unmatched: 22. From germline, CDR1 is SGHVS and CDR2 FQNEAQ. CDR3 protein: CASSGSRGRGRTIPNTEAFF. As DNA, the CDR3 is TGTGCCAGCAGCGGCAGTCGTGGTAGGGGGCGAACTATTCCGAACACTGAAGCTTTCTTT.

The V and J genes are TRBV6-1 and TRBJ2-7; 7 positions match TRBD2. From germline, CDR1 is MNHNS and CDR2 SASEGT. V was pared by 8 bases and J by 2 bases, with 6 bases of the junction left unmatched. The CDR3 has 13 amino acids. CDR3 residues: CASEAGVAYEQYF. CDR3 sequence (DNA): TGTGCCAGCGAGGCGGGGGTGGCCTACGAGCAGTACTTC.

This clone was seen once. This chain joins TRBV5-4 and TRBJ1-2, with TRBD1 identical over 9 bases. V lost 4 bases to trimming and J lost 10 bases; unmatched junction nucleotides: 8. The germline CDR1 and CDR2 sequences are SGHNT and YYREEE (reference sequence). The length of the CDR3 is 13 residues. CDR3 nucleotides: TGTGCCAGCAGCGGTCCCCGGGACAGGGACTACACCTTC. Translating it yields CASSGPRDRDYTF.

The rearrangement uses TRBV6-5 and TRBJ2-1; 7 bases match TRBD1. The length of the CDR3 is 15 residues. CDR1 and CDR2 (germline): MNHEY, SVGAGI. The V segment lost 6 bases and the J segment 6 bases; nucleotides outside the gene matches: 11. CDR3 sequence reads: CASSKTGVLANEQFF. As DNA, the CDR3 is TGTGCCAGCAGCAAAACAGGGGTTTTGGCCAATGAGCAGTTCTTC.

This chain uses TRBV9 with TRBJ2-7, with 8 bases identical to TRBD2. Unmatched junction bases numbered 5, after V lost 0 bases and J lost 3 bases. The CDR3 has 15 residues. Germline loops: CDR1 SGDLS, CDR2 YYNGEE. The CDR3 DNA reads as TGTGCCAGCAGCGTAGGGTTAGCGGGACACTACGAGCAGTACTTC. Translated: CASSVGLAGHYEQYF.

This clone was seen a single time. CDR3 coding DNA: TGTGCCAGCAGCCGGGGAGGGAGCGGCCTCATGAACACTGAAGCTTTCTTT. This gives the protein CASSRGGSGLMNTEAFF. This sequence joins TRBV9 and TRBJ1-1; D not resolved. The CDR3 is 17 amino acids. V dropped 4 bases and J dropped 0 bases, with 19 bases sitting between them. Germline CDR1 reads SGDLS; CDR2 reads YYNGEE.